This T cell receptor beta chain was recorded in a study of PD-L1 blockade in urothelial cancer. As regards this clone: Its antigen is still unknown.

As for time point: pretreatment peripheral blood. Overall study findings and caveats: Improved survival was predicted by pretreatment blood TCR clonality below the median.

The V and J ends lost 6 bases and 2 bases respectively, with 11 bases between them. Germline loops: CDR1 SQVTM, CDR2 ANQGSEA. CDR3 length equals 12 residues. Repertoires were generated with immunoSEQ multiplex PCR, while TCRdb's copy carries only in-frame clones and drops some. The data show about 50,000 clones, with around 84% seen just once and about 20% held by the top ten. The source was PBMCs, collected around atezolizumab (anti-PD-L1) treatment. The source is a man in his fifties or sixties with urothelial cancer. The chain couples TRBV29-1 to TRBJ2-7; perhaps TRBD1 as D (6 bases). The CDR3 region is CSVAQGAYEQYF. The CDR3 DNA reads TGCAGCGTAGCACAGGGCGCCTACGAGCAGTACTTC.